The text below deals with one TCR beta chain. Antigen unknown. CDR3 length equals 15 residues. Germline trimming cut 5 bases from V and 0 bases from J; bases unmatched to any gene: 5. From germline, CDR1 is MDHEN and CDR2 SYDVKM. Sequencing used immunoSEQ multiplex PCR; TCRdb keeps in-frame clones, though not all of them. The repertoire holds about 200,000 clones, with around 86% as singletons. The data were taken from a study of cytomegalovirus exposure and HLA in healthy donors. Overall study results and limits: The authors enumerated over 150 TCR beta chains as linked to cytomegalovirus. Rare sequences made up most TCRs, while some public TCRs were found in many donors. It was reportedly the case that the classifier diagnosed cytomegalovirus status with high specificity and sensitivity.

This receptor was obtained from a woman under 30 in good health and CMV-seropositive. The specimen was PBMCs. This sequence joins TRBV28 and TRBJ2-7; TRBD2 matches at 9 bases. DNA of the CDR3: TGTGCCAGCAGTATCCTTAGCGGGAGCTCCTACGAGCAGTACTTC. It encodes CASSILSGSSYEQYF.